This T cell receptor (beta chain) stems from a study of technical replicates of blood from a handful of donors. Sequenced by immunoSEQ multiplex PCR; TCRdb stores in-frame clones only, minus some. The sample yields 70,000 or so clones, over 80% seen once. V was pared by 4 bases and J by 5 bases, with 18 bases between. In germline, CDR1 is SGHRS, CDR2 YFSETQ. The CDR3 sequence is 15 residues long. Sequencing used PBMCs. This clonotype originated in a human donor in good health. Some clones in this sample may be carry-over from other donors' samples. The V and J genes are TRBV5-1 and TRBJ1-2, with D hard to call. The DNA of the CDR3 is TGCGCCAGCAGCGAGGGCCGATGGGGTGGATATGGCTACACCTTC. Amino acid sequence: CASSEGRWGGYGYTF.